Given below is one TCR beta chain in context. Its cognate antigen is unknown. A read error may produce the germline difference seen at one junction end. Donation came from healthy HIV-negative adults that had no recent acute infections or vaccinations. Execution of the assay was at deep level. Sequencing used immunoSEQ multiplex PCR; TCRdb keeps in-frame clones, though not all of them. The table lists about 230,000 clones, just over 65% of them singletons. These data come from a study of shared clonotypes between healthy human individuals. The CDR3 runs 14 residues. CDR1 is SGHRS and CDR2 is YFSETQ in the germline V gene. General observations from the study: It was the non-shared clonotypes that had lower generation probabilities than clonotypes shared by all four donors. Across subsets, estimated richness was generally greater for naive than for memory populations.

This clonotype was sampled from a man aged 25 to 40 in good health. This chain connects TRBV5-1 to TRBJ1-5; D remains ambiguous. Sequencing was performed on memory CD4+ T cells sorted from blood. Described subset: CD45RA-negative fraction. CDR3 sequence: CASSFRYSNQPQHF. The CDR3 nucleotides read TGTGCCAGCAGCTTTAGGTATAGCAATCAGCCCCAGCATTTT. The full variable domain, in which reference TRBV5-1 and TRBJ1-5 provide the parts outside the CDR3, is KAGVTQTPRYLIKTRGQQVTLSCSPISGHRSVSWYQQTPGQGLQFLFEYFSETQRNKGNFPGRFSGRQFSNSRSEMNVSTLELGDSALYLCASSFRYSNQPQHFGDGTRLSIL.